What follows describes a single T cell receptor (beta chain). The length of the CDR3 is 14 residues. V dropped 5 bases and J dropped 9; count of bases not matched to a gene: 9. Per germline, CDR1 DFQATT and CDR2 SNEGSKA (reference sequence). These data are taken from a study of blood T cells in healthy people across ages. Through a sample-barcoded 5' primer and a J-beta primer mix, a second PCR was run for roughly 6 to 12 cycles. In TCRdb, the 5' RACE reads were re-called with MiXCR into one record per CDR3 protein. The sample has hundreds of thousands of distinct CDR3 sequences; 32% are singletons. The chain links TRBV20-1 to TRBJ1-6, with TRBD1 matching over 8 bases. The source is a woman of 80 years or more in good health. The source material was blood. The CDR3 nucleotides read TGCAGTGCTGGGTCCGGACAGGGATTTTCACCCCTCCACTTT. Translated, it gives CSAGSGQGFSPLHF.